This T cell receptor beta chain was retrieved from a study of blood T cell repertoires in COVID-19. The overall study: Whether acute or convalescent, the COVID-19 samples came from the United States, Italy and Spain.

The CDR3 has 16 amino acids. Germline V gene lookup returns CDR1 MGHDK and CDR2 SYGVNS. Trimming removed 5 bases from V and 0 bases from J, with 14 bases in between. Measured with immunoSEQ multiplex PCR; TCRdb has only the in-frame clones, and not every one. The top ten clones hold 2% to 2.5% of a sample with 55,000 to 65,000 clones, more than 85% of them seen once. This clone was seen a single time. The TCR was taken from a man aged 55 to 70 with acute or convalescent COVID-19. Sequencing input: peripheral blood. The V gene is TRBV25-1, the J gene TRBJ1-5; D is unclear. The CDR3 here is CASSRRGFPSNQPQHF. CDR3 nucleotides: TGTGCCAGCAGTCGCCGAGGTTTCCCTAGCAATCAGCCCCAGCATTTT. The full variable domain, its missing parts supplied by reference TRBV25-1 and TRBJ1-5, is EADIYQTPRYLVIGTGKKITLECSQTMGHDKMYWYQQDPGMELHLIHYSYGVNSTEKGDLSSESTVSRIRTEHFPLTLESARPSHTSQYLCASSRRGFPSNQPQHFGDGTRLSIL.